The entry below gives a single T cell receptor beta chain sequence along with its context. This entry is derived from a study of blood T cell repertoires in COVID-19. Generated by immunoSEQ multiplex PCR, the TCRdb table keeps only in-frame clones and is missing some. In the table there are 150,000 to 200,000 clones, about 90% of which are singletons. Trimming took off 3 bases at V and 4 bases at J, with 12 bases between the two ends. Germline CDR1 and CDR2: ENHRY and SYGVKD. The CDR3 is 14 amino acids. Those enrolled, adults aged 18 to 89 years, came from roughly 22 US areas. The sequence was collected from a woman aged 18-29 years who had recovered from COVID-19. The specimen was PBMCs or T cells enriched from blood (not recorded which). The rearrangement uses TRBV10-3 and TRBJ1-1, with D perhaps matching TRBD1 (6 bases). CDR3 in amino acids: CAISENREGTEAFF. CDR3 nucleotide sequence: TGTGCCATCAGTGAAAACAGGGAAGGCACTGAAGCTTTCTTT.